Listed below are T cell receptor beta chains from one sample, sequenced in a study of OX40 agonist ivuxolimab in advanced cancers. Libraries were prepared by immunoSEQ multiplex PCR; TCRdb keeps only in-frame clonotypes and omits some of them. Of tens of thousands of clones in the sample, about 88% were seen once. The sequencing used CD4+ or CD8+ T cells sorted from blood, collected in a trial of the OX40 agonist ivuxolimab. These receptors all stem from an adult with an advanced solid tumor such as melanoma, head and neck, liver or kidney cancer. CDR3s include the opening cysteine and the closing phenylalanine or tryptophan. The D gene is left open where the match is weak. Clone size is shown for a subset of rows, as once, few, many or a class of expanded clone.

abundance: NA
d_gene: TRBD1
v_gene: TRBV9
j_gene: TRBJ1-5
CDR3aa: CASSLSDRVSQPQHF
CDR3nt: TGTGCCAGCAGCCTTTCGGACAGGGTAAGTCAGCCCCAGCATTTT

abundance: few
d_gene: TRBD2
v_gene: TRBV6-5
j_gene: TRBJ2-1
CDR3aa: CASSNGLAVFNEQFF
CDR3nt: TGTGCCAGCAGTAACGGACTAGCGGTCTTCAATGAGCAGTTCTTC

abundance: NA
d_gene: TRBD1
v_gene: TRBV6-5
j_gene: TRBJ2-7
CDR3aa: CASSYGQGQFYEQYF
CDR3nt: TGTGCCAGCAGTTACGGACAGGGGCAATTCTACGAGCAGTACTTC

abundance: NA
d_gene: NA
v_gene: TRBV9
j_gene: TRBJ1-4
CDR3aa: CASSAGGRTASEKLFF
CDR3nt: TGTGCCAGCAGCGCGGGGGGGAGGACAGCTAGCGAAAAACTGTTTTTT

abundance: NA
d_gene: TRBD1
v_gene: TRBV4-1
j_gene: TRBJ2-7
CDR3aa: CASSQDLGGTGRSYEQYF
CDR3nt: TGCGCCAGCAGCCAAGATCTTGGGGGGACAGGGAGATCATACGAGCAGTACTTC

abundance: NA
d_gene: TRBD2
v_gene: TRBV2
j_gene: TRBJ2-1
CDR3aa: CATKGTSGRNEQFF
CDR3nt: TGTGCCACCAAGGGGACTAGCGGGAGGAATGAGCAGTTCTTC

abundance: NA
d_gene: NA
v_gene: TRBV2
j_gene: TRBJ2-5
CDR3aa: CASSVAPPATQYF
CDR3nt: TGTGCCAGCAGTGTGGCGCCTCCGGCGACCCAGTACTTC

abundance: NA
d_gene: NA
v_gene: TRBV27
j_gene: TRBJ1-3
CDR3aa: CASSLRGTQRDTIYF
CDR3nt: TGTGCCAGCAGTTTACGGGGGACGCAAAGGGACACCATATATTTT

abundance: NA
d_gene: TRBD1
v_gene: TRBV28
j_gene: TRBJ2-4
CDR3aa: CATKDRGAKNIQYF
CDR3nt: TGTGCCACCAAAGACAGGGGAGCCAAAAACATTCAGTACTTC

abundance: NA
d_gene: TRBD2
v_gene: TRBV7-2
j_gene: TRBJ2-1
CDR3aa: CASSPLDSGAYNEQFF
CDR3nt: TGTGCCAGCAGCCCCCTGGATAGCGGGGCCTACAATGAGCAGTTCTTC

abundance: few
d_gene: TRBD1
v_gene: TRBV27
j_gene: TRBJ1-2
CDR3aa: CASGDRAKDGYTF
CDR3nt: TGTGCCAGCGGCGACAGGGCGAAGGATGGCTACACCTTC

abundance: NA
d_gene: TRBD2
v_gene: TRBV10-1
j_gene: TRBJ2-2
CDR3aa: CASSGGGGRNTGELFF
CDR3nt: TGCGCCAGCAGTGGTGGCGGGGGTAGAAACACCGGGGAGCTGTTTTTT

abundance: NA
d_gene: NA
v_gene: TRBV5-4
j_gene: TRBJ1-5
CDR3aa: CASSPGTPDSNQPQHF
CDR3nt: TGTGCCAGCAGCCCAGGGACACCTGATAGCAATCAGCCCCAGCATTTT

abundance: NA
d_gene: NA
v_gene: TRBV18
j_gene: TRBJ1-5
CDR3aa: CASTWDTNQPQHF
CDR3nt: TGTGCCAGCACCTGGGACACCAATCAGCCCCAGCATTTT

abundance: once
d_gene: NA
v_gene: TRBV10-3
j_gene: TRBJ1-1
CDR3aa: CAITGTSNGQAFF
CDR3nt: TGTGCCATCACGGGGACATCCAATGGGCAGGCTTTCTTT

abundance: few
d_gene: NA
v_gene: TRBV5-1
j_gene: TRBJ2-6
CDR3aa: CASSPYSGANVLTF
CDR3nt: TGCGCCAGCAGCCCCTACTCTGGGGCCAACGTCCTGACTTTC

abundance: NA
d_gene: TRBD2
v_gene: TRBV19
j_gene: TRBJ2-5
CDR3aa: CASSPTSGNQETQYF
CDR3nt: TGTGCCAGTAGTCCGACTAGCGGGAACCAAGAGACCCAGTACTTC

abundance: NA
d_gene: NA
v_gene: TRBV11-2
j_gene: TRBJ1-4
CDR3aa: CASSLRTTRGGEKLFF
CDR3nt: TGTGCCAGCAGCTTACGTACGACCAGGGGCGGCGAAAAACTGTTTTTT

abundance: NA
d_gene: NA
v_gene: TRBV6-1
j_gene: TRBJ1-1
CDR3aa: CASSIQGRGTEAFF
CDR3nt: TGTGCCAGCAGTATACAGGGCCGCGGCACTGAAGCTTTCTTT

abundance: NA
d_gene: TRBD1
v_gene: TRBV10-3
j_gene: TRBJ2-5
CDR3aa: CAIGGRTGRETQYF
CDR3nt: TGTGCCATCGGGGGGAGGACAGGGCGGGAGACCCAGTACTTC

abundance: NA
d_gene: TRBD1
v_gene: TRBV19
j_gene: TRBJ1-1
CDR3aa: CASRGDRGPRTEAFF
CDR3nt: TGTGCCAGTAGGGGGGACAGGGGGCCGCGGACTGAAGCTTTCTTT

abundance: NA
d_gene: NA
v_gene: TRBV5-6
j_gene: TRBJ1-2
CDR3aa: CASSGRGYYGYTF
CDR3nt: TGTGCCAGCAGCGGCCGGGGTTACTATGGCTACACCTTC

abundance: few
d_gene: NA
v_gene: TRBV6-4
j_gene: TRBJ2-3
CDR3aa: CASSDWGSSSTDTQYF
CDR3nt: TGTGCCAGCAGTGACTGGGGCAGCTCATCCACAGATACGCAGTATTTT

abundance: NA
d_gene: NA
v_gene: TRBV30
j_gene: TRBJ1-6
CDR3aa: CAWSKLLQNSPLHF
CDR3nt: TGTGCCTGGAGTAAGCTATTGCAGAATTCACCCCTCCACTTT

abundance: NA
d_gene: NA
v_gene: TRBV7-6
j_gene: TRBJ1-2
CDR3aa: CASSLGAGLTEGYTF
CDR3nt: TGTGCCAGCAGCTTAGGGGCAGGGCTCACGGAGGGCTACACCTTC

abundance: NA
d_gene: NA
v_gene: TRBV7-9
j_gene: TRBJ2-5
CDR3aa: CASSGQVEGETQYF
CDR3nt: TGTGCCAGCAGCGGGCAGGTTGAGGGAGAGACCCAGTACTTC

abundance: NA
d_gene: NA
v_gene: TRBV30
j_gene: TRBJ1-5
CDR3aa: CAWSVGSYQPQHF
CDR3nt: TGTGCCTGGAGTGTGGGGTCTTATCAGCCCCAGCATTTT